This T cell receptor beta chain was recovered during a study of control samples from healthy donors and cancer patients. The method was immunoSEQ multiplex PCR; TCRdb's version includes in-frame clones alone and lacks a portion of them. The sample holds approximately 50,000 clones, 95% seen once. The germline V gene has CDR1 SGHTA and CDR2 FQGNSA. V was shortened by 5 bases and J by 14 bases, with 15 bases between the two germline ends. This CDR3 comprises 11 residues. The V gene is TRBV7-2, the J gene TRBJ1-1; D possibly corresponds to TRBD1 (6 bases). The source is a man between 25 and 39 years old in good health. The specimen was blood. This CDR3 is CASSLGRGAFF. For the CDR3, the DNA is TGTGCCAGCAGCCTGGGTAGGGGGGCGTTCTTT.